This record covers a single T cell receptor (beta chain). Its antigen has not been determined. Base qualities are missing; no much larger clone stands one base away. The data belong to a study of blood T cell repertoires in COVID-19 (TCRdb year 2020). The study in broad terms: Samples from collaborators originated in the United States, Italy and Spain and spanned both the acute and convalescent phases of COVID-19. The material from the prospective study consisted of cDNA or gDNA derived from T cells, B-cell-depleted T cells, or PBMCs. Deeply sampled blood TCRbeta repertoires from subjects exposed to, actively infected with, or recovered from COVID-19 were included in the dataset. The repertoires were made available in a free public database intended to serve as a resource for research on the immune response to SARS-CoV-2. Samples were obtained from the ongoing ImmuneRACE study (first 160 participants) and from 1,254 subjects provided by 6 global collaborators. A de-identified subject ID, COVID-19 status, age in years and sex were almost always included in the sample metadata. Where available, HLA class I and class II types were taken from metadata supplied by the sample provider and were not determined by assay-based typing. What the authors observed across the whole study: The amount of clinical and demographic metadata varied by source and participant and was provided uncurated.

The immunoSEQ Assay, a bias-controlled multiplex PCR, was used to amplify TCRbeta CDR3 regions from genomic DNA. The published analysis was carried out like this. The number of nucleated cells in each sample was estimated from the amplification of reference gene primers within the assay. Sequence reads were collapsed and filtered to measure the absolute abundance of every unique TCRbeta CDR3 rearrangement. For each sample, productive Simpson clonality was calculated as the square root of Simpson's diversity index over productive rearrangements. The table comes from immuneACCESS by way of TCRdb, which keeps in-frame sequences with V and J called. Part of the clones is missing from these tables; in studies checked, under half for an unresolved V gene and the rest for unknown reasons. V, J and clone size are taken as reported in that table, and D and trimming were inferred from the DNA itself. The sample yields 300,000 or so clones; roughly 87% were counted once. The top ten clones comprise approximately 5% of the sample.

Enrolling through a virtual design, the prospective study's participants ranged in age from about 18 to 89 years and lived across some 22 United States geographic areas. In the prospective study, participants were assigned to cohorts based on the clinical history participants reported in a screening survey and a study questionnaire. ImmuneRACE Cohort 3 recovered participants were defined by two consecutive negative NP/OP PCR tests, healthcare professional clearance, or symptom resolution. In the prospective study, mobile phlebotomists collected whole blood, serum and a nasopharyngeal or oropharyngeal swab from each participant. Participants in the prospective study had the option to provide additional blood draws and questionnaires over a roughly 2-month period. Before DNA extraction, prospective study blood samples were shipped either frozen or at room temperature. Sequencing was done on a sample of PBMCs or T cells enriched from blood (not recorded which). This receptor was obtained from a woman between 25 and 40 years old who had recovered from COVID-19.

The nucleotide sequence reads as follows: TGTGCCTGGAGTTTAGGACAGGGTGCTTACAATGAGCAGTTCTTC. The encoded protein is CAWSLGQGAYNEQFF. The chain employs TRBV30 and TRBJ2-1; TRBD1 agrees with 8 junctional bases. CDR1 and CDR2, looked up from the germline V gene (reference sequence), are GTSNPN and SVGIG. The CDR3 numbers 15 residues from cysteine through phenylalanine. This entry keeps only the CDR3 DNA: 45 bases, framed from base 1. Trimming accounts for 2 bases at V and 4 bases at J, while the number of junction bases matched to no gene is 7.